This entry lists 25 T cell receptor beta chains sequenced from one sample in a study of Graves' ophthalmopathy and Graves' hyperthyroidism. RNA transcripts were the template, and TCR beta CDR3 regions were amplified from them. HTBI primers were employed in first-round RT-PCR, then a second-round multiplex PCR followed. TCRdb reprocessed the multiplex PCR reads via MiXCR and lists one record per CDR3 protein. The table includes a few hundred thousand distinct CDR3 sequences, 21% detected once. Sequencing was done on a sample of peripheral blood. These receptors originate from a woman aged 18-35 years with stable Graves' hyperthyroidism.

Many counts were recorded for this clonotype. The chain carries TRBV20-1 and TRBJ1-1; tentatively, D is TRBD1 (5 bases). The CDR3 contains 15 residues. Germline V gene sequence: CDR1 DFQATT, CDR2 SNEGSKA (reference sequence). Trimming removed 6 bases at V and 4 bases at J, with 21 bases between. Here the CDR3 reads CSASGGWGGSTEAFF. The CDR3 region has the DNA TGCAGTGCCTCCGGGGGGTGGGGCGGGAGCACTGAAGCTTTCTTT.

The chain couples TRBV6-5 to TRBJ1-5; D unclear. The CDR3 length is 15 residues. Germline loops: CDR1 MNHEY, CDR2 SVGAGI. V gave up 0 bases and J gave up 0 bases, with 6 bases separating them. The DNA for the CDR3 is TGTGCCAGCAGTTACTCTGCCAATAGCAATCAGCCCCAGCATTTT. It is translated as CASSYSANSNQPQHF.

This clonotype was seen repeatedly, ten times or more. V gene TRBV5-1 combines with J gene TRBJ1-1; D is undetermined. There are 14 residues in the CDR3. Trimming stripped 0 bases from V and 4 bases from J, with 10 bases between. Germline V gene lookup returns CDR1 SGHRS and CDR2 YFSETQ. The CDR3 region is CASSLEAAGTEAFF. The CDR3 nucleotides read TGCGCCAGCAGCTTGGAGGCAGCCGGCACTGAAGCTTTCTTT.

This clonotype was picked up many times. The J gene is TRBJ1-2, the V gene TRBV6-1; 7 nucleotides match TRBD1. Germline lookup yields CDR1 MNHNS and CDR2 SASEGT. CDR3 length: 14 amino acids. Trimming took 4 bases from V and 3 from J; bases not matched to a gene: 5. The DNA for the CDR3 is TGTGCCAGCAGTGCGACAGGGCTTGACTATGGCTACACCTTC. Protein product: CASSATGLDYGYTF.

This clonotype was recorded many times. One end of the junction is discordant with germline, which a read error may explain. This chain uses TRBV12-3 or TRBV12-4 with TRBJ2-4, with no clear D. This CDR3 has 15 residues. This chain's CDR3 is CASSYPPIGKNIKYF. DNA of the CDR3: TGTGCCAGCAGTTACCCCCCGATTGGCAAAAACATTAAGTACTTC.

There are a few counts of this clonotype. The chain couples TRBV6-1 to TRBJ1-1, with D perhaps matching TRBD1 (6 bases). The CDR3 totals 15 residues. With 7 bases removed from V and 3 bases from J, the gap between germline ends came to 18 bases. CDR1 is MNHNS, CDR2 SASEGT, per germline. CDR3 sequence reads: CASTQGRAAYTEAFF. The CDR3 DNA reads as TGTGCCAGCACCCAGGGGAGGGCGGCGTACACTGAAGCTTTCTTT.

This clonotype appeared many times. The germline gene is not matched at one end of the junction; a read error may be the cause. The chain links TRBV6-2 or TRBV6-3 to TRBJ2-7; 12 nucleotides line up with TRBD2. Per the germline V gene, CDR1 is MNHEY and CDR2 is SVGEGT. The CDR3 runs 19 residues. This chain's CDR3 is CASSYSIPGLAGSFYKQYF. The CDR3 bases are TGTGCCAGCAGTTACTCGATCCCCGGACTAGCGGGGAGCTTCTACAAGCAGTACTTC.

The chain combines TRBV2 with TRBJ1-1, with D possibly matching TRBD1 (6 bases). Germline CDR1 reads SNHLY; CDR2 reads FYNNEI. Trimming stripped 11 bases from V and 5 bases from J, with 15 bases between. This CDR3 region has 12 residues. The CDR3 region has the DNA TGTGCCGGCGGGACACTCGTTACTGAAGCTTTCTTT. This translates into CAGGTLVTEAFF.

In its sample, this clonotype was seen many times. This chain connects TRBV12-3 or TRBV12-4 to TRBJ1-3, with 8 bases aligning to TRBD1. Trimming removed 5 bases from V and 2 bases from J; junction bases left unmatched: 2. CDR3 length equals 14 residues. The CDR3 bases are TGTGCCAGCAGTCCACAGGGGGCTGGAAACACCATATATTTT. This encodes CASSPQGAGNTIYF.

Many counts were recorded for this clonotype. CDR3: CASSYSFRNQPQHF. CDR3 coding DNA: TGTGCCAGCAGTTACTCGTTCAGAAATCAGCCCCAGCATTTT. The rearrangement uses TRBV6-5 and TRBJ1-5; D is uncertain. The CDR3 extends over 14 amino acids. The V and J ends lost 0 bases and 4 bases respectively, with 7 bases between them. Germline V gives CDR1 MNHEY, CDR2 SVGAGI.

This clonotype came up many times. This chain uses TRBV7-2 with TRBJ2-2; D is possibly TRBD1 or TRBD2 (5 bases each). CDR1 SGHTA and CDR2 FQGNSA come from the germline V gene. Trimming shortened V by 5 bases and J by 0 bases, and 10 bases separated the two germline ends. The CDR3 is 15 amino acids. CDR3 coding DNA: TGTGCCAGCAGCATGGGGACGGCGAACACCGGGGAGCTGTTTTTT. It is translated as CASSMGTANTGELFF.

The chain employs TRBV28 and TRBJ1-5; 8 bases align to TRBD1. The CDR3 consists of 15 residues. Germline values: CDR1 MDHEN, CDR2 SYDVKM. Unmatched junction bases numbered 6, after V lost 4 bases and J lost 4 bases. CDR3 bases: TGTGCCAGCAGTTCTTGGGACAGGACGAATCAGCCCCAGCATTTT. Protein sequence: CASSSWDRTNQPQHF.

This clonotype was recorded many times. The V call is TRBV11-2, the J call TRBJ2-5, with D unresolved. Germline V lookup: CDR1 SGHAT, CDR2 FQNNGV. Trimming cost V 2 bases and J 2 bases, with 6 bases left between them. CDR3 length: 13 amino acids. The CDR3 bases are TGTGCCAGCAGCTTATGGAGACAAGAGACCCAGTACTTC. Translation gives CASSLWRQETQYF.

This clonotype was counted at least ten times. The chain combines TRBV6-5 with TRBJ1-6; perhaps TRBD1 as D (6 bases). Trimming shortened V by 6 bases and J by 6 bases, and 15 bases separated the two germline ends. The CDR3 has 15 amino acids. Germline CDR1 reads MNHEY; CDR2 reads SVGAGI. The chain's CDR3 is CASRPGQSRNSPLHF. The CDR3 nucleotides read TGTGCCAGCAGACCCGGACAGTCGCGTAATTCACCCCTCCACTTT.

The chain links TRBV7-9 to TRBJ1-3; no firm D call. The CDR3 length is 14 residues. V was pared by 1 base and J by 6 bases, with 10 bases between. Per the germline V gene, CDR1 is SEHNR and CDR2 is FQNEAQ (reference sequence). CDR3: CASSLVSGENTIYF. The DNA for the CDR3 is TGTGCCAGCAGCTTAGTTTCAGGTGAAAACACCATATATTTT.

This clonotype was detected a few times. The chain has TRBV6-1 and TRBJ1-1; 10 nucleotides agree with TRBD1. Per germline, CDR1 MNHNS and CDR2 SASEGT. The CDR3 spans 16 residues. After removal of 6 bases from V and 4 bases from J, the junction contained 11 bases not matched to a gene. The chain's CDR3 is CASSGVLTGGRTEAFF. CDR3 bases: TGTGCCAGCAGCGGGGTTTTGACAGGGGGCCGCACTGAAGCTTTCTTT.

This clonotype was detected ten times or more. This chain connects TRBV7-2 to TRBJ1-4, with a tentative D call TRBD1 (5 bases). The V gene's germline CDR1 is SGHTA and CDR2 FQGNSA. V lost 5 bases to trimming and J lost 0 bases, with 7 bases between them. This CDR3 is 14 amino acids long. CDR3 region: CASSPTATNEKLFF. CDR3 in DNA: TGTGCCAGCAGCCCGACAGCAACTAATGAAAAACTGTTTTTT.

This clonotype has a count of ten or more. V and J are TRBV28 and TRBJ2-7; D ambiguous. This CDR3 spans 12 amino acids. V was shortened by 6 bases and J by 3 bases, with 9 bases between the two germline ends. The germline gives CDR1 MDHEN, CDR2 SYDVKM. Here the CDR3 DNA reads TGTGCCAGCAGCCGACTGGGCTACGAGCAGTACTTC. Protein product: CASSRLGYEQYF.

The rearrangement joins TRBV15 to TRBJ1-2; perhaps TRBD1 as D (6 bases). Trimming cost V 4 bases and J 3 bases, with 12 bases left between them. The germline V gene has CDR1 LNHNV and CDR2 YYDKDF (reference sequence). This CDR3 has 14 residues. The CDR3 nucleotides read TGTGCCACCAGCATGGGGGGCGCGGACTATGGCTACACCTTC. It is translated as CATSMGGADYGYTF.

This clonotype was counted ten times or more. The chain is built from TRBV6-5 and TRBJ1-6; 10 bases line up with TRBD1. With V trimmed by 2 bases and J by 8 bases, 0 bases remained unmatched. The CDR3 totals 14 residues. Germline V lookup: CDR1 MNHEY, CDR2 SVGAGI. CDR3 bases: TGTGCCAGCAGTTACGGGACAGGGGATTCACCCCTCCACTTT. It encodes CASSYGTGDSPLHF.

This chain connects TRBV7-2 to TRBJ1-2, with D perhaps TRBD1 (5 bases). The V end lost 1 base, the J end lost 12 bases, and 15 bases lay between the germline ends. Germline V gene sequence: CDR1 SGHTA, CDR2 FQGNSA. CDR3 length: 13 amino acids. The CDR3 protein is CASSLGGLLFHTF. The CDR3 DNA reads as TGTGCCAGCAGCTTAGGGGGACTGCTCTTTCACACCTTC.

At least ten counts were recorded for this clonotype. This chain connects TRBV7-9 to TRBJ2-7, with D uncertain. The germline V gene has CDR1 SEHNR and CDR2 FQNEAQ (reference sequence). The CDR3 is 14 amino acids. Trimming cost V 4 bases and J 2 bases, with 12 bases left between them. In DNA form, the CDR3 reads TGTGCCAGCAGCTACCGTGGACCGACCTACGAGCAGTACTTC. Its protein is CASSYRGPTYEQYF.

This clonotype was picked up many times. The chain recombines TRBV7-2 with TRBJ2-7; TRBD1 matches at 8 bases. The CDR3 length is 14 residues. V trimming: 3 bases; J trimming: 4 bases; junction bases outside the gene matches: 5. Germline V gene sequence: CDR1 SGHTA, CDR2 FQGNSA. The CDR3 DNA follows: TGTGCCAGCAGCTTGGGACAGGCTTCTTACGAGCAGTACTTC. This translates into CASSLGQASYEQYF.

The DNA of the CDR3 is TGCGCCAGCAGCCCAGAGGGGGGTCAACACGGGGCATGGTATGGCTACACCTTC. Translated, it gives CASSPEGGQHGAWYGYTF. The chain combines TRBV4-1 with TRBJ1-2; possibly TRBD1 for D (6 bases). CDR1 and CDR2 from the germline V gene are MGHRA and YSYEKL. V lost 4 bases, J lost 5 bases, and 26 bases lay in between. The CDR3 sequence is 18 residues long.

A note on this clonotype: The CDR3 does not end in the conserved phenylalanine or tryptophan, so this is likely a read error. The rearrangement joins TRBV12-3 or TRBV12-4 to TRBJ1-1; 9 bases are shared with TRBD1. The CDR3 sequence is 18 residues long. V dropped 5 bases and J dropped 0; count of bases not matched to a gene: 13. The DNA for the CDR3 is TGTGCCAGCAGTCACACACAGGGGGCTATCGGAATGAACACTGAAGCTTTCTAT. Its protein is CASSHTQGAIGMNTEAFY.